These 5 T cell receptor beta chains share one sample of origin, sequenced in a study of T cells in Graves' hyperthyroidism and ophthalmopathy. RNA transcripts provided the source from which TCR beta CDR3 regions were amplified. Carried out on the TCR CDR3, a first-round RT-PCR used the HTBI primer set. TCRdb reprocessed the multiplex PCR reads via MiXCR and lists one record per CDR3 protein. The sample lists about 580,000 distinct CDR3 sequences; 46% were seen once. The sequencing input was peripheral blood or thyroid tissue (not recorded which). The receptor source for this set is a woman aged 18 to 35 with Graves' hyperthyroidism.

CDR3 sequence (DNA): TGCAGCGTAGGGAGAGGGGTCGAGACCCAGTACTTC. This codes for CSVGRGVETQYF. This chain joins TRBV29-1 and TRBJ2-5; D possibly uses TRBD1 or TRBD2 (5 bases each). Per germline, CDR1 SQVTM and CDR2 ANQGSEA. V gave up 6 bases and J gave up 5 bases, with 13 bases separating them. The length of the CDR3 is 12 residues.

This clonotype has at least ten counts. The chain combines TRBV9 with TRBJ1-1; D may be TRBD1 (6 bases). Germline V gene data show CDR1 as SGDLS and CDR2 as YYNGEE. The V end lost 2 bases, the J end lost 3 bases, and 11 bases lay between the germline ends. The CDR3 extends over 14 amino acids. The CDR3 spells CASSVRGEDTEAFF. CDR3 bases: TGTGCCAGCAGCGTCAGGGGAGAGGACACTGAAGCTTTCTTT.

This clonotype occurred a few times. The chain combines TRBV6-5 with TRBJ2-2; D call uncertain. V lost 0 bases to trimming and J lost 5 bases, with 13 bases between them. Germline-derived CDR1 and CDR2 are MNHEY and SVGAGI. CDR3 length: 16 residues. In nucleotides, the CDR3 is TGTGCCAGCAGTTACTCGGGCCGTTTGCATACCGGGGAGCTGTTTTTT. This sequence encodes CASSYSGRLHTGELFF.

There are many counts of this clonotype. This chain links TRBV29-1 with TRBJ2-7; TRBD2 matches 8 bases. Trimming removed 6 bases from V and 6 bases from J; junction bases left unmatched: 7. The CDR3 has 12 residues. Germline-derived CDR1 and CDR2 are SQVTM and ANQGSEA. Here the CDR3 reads CSVDDSGIEQYF. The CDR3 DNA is TGCAGCGTCGACGATAGCGGGATCGAGCAGTACTTC.

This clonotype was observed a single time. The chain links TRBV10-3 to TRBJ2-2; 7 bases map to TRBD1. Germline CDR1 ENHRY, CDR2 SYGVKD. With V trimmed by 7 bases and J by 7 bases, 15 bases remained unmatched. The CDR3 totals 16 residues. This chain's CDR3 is CAITRDRRAYGGELFF. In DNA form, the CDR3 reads TGTGCCATCACCAGGGACAGACGGGCGTATGGCGGGGAGCTGTTTTTT.